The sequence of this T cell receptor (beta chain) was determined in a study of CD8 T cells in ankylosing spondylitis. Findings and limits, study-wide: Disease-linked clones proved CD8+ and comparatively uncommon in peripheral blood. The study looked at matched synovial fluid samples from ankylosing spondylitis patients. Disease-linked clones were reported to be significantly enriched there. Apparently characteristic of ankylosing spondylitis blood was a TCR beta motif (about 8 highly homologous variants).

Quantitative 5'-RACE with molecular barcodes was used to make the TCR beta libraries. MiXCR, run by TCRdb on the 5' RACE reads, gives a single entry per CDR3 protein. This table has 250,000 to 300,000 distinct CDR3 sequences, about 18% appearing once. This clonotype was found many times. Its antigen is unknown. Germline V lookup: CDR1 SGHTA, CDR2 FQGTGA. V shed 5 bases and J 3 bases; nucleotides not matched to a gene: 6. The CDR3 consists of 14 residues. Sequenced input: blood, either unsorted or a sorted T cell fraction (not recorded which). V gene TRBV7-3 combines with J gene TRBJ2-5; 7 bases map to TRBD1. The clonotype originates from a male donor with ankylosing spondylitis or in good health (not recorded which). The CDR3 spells CASSHDGTEETQYF. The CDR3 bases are TGTGCCAGCAGCCATGACGGGACAGAAGAGACCCAGTACTTC.